This T cell receptor beta chain was identified during a study of shared clonotypes between healthy human individuals. Study summary: Each donor's CD4 naive and CD4 memory cells filled three plates apiece, CD8 naive two, and CD8 memory one.

A split of CD4+ cells into CD45RA+ naive and CD45RA-negative memory subsets was performed. The germline V gene has CDR1 MDHEN and CDR2 SYDVKM. The V end was cut by 1 base, the J end by 0 bases, with 16 bases between. This CDR3 is 18 amino acids long. Using immunoSEQ multiplex PCR, the repertoire was profiled, and TCRdb retains in-frame clones only, with some absent. This sample has about 2.4 million clones; roughly 93% occur once, and the top ten carry around 0.4%. The V and J genes are TRBV28 and TRBJ1-3, with D hard to call. Sequenced material: naive CD4+ T cells from PBMCs. Stated subset: CD45RA+ positively selected. The clonotype originates from a man aged 18-30 years in good health. Some clones in this sample may be carry-over from other donors' samples. Here the CDR3 reads CASSLFFSPERSGNTIYF. CDR3 nucleotide sequence: TGTGCCAGCAGTTTATTTTTTTCTCCTGAACGCTCTGGAAACACCATATATTTT.